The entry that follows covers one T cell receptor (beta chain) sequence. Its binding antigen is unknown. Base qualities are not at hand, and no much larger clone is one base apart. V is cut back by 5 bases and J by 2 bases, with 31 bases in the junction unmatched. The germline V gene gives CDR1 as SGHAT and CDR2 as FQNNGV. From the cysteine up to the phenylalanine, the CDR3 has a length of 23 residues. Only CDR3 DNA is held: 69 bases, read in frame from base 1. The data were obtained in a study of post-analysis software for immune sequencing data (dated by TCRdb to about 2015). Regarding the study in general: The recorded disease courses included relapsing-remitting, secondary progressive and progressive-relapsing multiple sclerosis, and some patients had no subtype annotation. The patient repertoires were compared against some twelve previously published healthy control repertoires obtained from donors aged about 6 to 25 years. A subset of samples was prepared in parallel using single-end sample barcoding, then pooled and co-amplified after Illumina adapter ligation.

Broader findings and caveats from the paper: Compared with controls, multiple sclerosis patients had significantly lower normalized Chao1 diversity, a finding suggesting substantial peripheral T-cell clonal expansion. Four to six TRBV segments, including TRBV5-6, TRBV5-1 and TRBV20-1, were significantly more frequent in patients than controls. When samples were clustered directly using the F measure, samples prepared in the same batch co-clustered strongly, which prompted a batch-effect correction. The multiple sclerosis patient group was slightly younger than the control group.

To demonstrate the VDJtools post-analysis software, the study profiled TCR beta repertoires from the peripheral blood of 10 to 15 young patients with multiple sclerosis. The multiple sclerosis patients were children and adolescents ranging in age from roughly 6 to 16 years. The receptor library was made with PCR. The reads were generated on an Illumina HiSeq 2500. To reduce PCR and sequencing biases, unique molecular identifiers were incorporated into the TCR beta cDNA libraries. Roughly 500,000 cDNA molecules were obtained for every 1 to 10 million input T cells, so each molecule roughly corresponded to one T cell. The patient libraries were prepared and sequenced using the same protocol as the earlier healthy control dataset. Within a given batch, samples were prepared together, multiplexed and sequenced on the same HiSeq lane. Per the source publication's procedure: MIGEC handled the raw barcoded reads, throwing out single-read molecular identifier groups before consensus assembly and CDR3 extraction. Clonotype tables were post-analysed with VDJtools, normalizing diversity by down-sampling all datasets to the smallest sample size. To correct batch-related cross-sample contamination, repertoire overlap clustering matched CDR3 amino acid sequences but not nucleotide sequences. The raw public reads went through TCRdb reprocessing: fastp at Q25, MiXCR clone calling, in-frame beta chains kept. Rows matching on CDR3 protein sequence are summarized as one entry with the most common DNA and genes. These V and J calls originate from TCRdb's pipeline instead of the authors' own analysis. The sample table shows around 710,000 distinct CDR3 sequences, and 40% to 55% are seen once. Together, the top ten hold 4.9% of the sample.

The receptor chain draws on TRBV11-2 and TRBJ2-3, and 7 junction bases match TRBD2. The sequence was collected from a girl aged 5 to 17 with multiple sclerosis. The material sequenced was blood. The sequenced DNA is TGTGCCAGCAGCCACATCGGCGGGGCGGGAGTAAGCCACACAACCCCTCACACAGATACGCAGTATTTT. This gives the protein CASSHIGGAGVSHTTPHTDTQYF.